The subject of this entry is one T cell receptor beta chain. Its cognate antigen is unknown. The sample belongs to a study of cytotoxic CD8 clonotypes in ibrutinib-treated CLL. Study information: The group held roughly twelve relapsed/refractory and around 15 treatment-naive patients, with 17 IGHV unmutated. Mean yields were nearly 260,000 productive templates and 90,000 to 95,000 productive rearrangements per sample.

Clones were sequenced by immunoSEQ multiplex PCR, and TCRdb holds only the in-frame ones, with some missing. This sample has under 300,000 clones; 60% to 80% occur once, and the top ten carry 5.6%. Per the germline V gene, CDR1 is MNHEY and CDR2 is SVGAGI. This CDR3 has 14 amino acids. Trimming left V 6 bases short and J 4 bases short, with 15 bases between. Study-level results: Clonality showed a rise at ibrutinib response that reversed toward baseline at progression.

The chain recombines TRBV6-5 with TRBJ2-5, with D possibly being TRBD1 (6 bases). The sequence came from a human donor with chronic lymphocytic leukemia. The source was PBMCs, collected at disease progression, from a patient treated with ibrutinib. The CDR3 DNA follows: TGTGCCAGCAGGCCTACAGGGCTGGGAGAGACCCAGTACTTC. Translated: CASRPTGLGETQYF.